The present TCR beta chain was sequenced within a study of blood T cell repertoires in COVID-19. Across the whole study: Sites across the United States, Italy and Spain contributed samples from acute and convalescent COVID-19. PBMCs, B-cell-depleted T cells, or T cells were the source of the cDNA or gDNA that made up the material.

In the original analysis: Using reference gene primer amplification, nucleated cell counts were estimated. Profiled with immunoSEQ multiplex PCR; TCRdb holds only in-frame clones, not every one. That table gives V, J and clone size, and the DNA gave D and trimming. Of under 170,000 clones in the sample, 86% were seen once. CDR1 SNHLY and CDR2 FYNNEI come from the germline V gene. Between the trimmed V and J ends, which lost 4 bases and 3 bases, there was a span of 9 bases. CDR3 length equals 14 residues. The receptor comes from a man between 65 and 85 years old with acute or convalescent COVID-19. This chain links TRBV2 with TRBJ1-4; D is unclear. The sequenced sample consisted of peripheral blood. The CDR3 coding sequence is TGTGCCAGCAGTGGGGCGCCCGCTAATGAAAAACTGTTTTTT. Translating it yields CASSGAPANEKLFF.